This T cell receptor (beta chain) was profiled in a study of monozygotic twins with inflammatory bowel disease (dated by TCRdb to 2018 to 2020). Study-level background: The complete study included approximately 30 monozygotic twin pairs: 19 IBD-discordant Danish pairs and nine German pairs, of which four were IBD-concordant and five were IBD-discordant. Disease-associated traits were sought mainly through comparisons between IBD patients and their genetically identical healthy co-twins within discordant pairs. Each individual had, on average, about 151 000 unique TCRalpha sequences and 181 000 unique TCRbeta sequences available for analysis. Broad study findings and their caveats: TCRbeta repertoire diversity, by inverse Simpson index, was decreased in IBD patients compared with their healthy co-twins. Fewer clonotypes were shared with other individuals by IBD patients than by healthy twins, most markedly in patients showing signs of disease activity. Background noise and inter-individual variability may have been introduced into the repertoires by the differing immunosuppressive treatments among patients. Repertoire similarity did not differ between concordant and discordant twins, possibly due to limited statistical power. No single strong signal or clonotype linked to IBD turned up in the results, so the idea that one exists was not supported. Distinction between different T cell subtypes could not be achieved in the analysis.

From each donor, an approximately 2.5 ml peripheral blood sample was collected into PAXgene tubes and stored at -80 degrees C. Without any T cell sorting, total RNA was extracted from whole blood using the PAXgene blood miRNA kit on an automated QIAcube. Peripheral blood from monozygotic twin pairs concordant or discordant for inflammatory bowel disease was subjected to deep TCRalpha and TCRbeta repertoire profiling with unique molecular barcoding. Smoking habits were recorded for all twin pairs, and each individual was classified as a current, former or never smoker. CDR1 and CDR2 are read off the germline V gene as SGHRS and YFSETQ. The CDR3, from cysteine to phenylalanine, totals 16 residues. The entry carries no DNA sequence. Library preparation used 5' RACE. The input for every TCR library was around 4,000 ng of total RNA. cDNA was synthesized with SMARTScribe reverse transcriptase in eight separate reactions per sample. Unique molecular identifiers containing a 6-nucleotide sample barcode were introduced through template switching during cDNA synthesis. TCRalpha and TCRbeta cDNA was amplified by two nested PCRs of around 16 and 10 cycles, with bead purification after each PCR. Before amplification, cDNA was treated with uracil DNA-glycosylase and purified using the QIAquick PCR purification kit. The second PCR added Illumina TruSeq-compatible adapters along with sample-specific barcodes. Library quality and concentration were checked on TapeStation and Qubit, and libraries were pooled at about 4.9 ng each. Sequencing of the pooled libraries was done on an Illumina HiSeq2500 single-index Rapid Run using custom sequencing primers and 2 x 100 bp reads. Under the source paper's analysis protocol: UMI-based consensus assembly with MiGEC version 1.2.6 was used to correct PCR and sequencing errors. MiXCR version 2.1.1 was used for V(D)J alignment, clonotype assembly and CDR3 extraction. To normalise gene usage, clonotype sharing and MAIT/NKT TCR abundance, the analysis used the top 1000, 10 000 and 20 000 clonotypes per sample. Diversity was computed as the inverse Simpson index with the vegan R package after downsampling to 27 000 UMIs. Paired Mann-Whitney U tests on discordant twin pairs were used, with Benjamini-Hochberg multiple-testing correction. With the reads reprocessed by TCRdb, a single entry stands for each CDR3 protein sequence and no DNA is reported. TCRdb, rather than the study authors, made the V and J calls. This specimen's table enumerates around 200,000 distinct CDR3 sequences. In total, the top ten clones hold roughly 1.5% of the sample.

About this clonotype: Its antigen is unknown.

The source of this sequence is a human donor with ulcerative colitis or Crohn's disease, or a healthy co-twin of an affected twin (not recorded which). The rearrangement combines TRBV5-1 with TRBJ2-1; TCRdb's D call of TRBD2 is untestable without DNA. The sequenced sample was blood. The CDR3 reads CASSLMGSGGTNEQFF.